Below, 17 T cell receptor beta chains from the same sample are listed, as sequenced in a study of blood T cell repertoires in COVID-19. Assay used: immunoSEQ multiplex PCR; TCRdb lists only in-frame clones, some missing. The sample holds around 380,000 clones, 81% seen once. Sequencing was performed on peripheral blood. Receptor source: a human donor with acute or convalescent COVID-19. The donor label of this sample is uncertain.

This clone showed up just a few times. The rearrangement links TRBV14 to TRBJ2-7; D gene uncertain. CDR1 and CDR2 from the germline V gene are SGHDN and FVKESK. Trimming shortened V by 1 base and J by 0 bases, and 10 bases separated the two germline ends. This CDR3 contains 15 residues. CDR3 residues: CASSQGGSPSYEQYF. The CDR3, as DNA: TGTGCCAGCAGCCAAGGTGGCAGTCCCTCCTACGAGCAGTACTTC.

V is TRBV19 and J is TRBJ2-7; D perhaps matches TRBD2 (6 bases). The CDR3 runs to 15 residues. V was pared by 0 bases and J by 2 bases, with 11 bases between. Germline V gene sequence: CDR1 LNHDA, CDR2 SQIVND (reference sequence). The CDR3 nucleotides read TGTGCCAGTAGTATAGATAGGAGGGGCCCCTACGAGCAGTACTTC. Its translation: CASSIDRRGPYEQYF.

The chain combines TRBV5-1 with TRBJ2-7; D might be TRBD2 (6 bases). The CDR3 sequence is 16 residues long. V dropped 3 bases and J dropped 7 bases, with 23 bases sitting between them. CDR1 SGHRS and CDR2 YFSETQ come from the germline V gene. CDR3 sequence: CASSYLETLSREEQYF. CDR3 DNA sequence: TGCGCCAGCAGCTACTTGGAGACCCTCAGCCGGGAGGAGCAGTACTTC.

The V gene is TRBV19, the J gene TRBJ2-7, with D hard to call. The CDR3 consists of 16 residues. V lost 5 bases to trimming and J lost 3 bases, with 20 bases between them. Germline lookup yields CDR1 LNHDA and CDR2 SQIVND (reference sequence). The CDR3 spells CASSPTTGAGYYEQYF. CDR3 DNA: TGTGCCAGTAGTCCTACGACGGGTGCCGGGTACTACGAGCAGTACTTC.

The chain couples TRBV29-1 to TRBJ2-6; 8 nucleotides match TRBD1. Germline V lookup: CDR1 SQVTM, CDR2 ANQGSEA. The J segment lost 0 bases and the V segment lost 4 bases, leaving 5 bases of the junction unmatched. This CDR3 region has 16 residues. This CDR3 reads CSVGTGSPSGANVLTF. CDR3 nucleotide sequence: TGCAGCGTTGGGACAGGGTCCCCCTCTGGGGCCAACGTCCTGACTTTC. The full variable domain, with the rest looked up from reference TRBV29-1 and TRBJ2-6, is SAVISQKPSRDICQRGTSLTIQCQVDSQVTMMFWYRQQPGQSLTLIATANQGSEATYESGFVIDKFPISRPNLTFSTLTVSNMSPEDSSIYLCSVGTGSPSGANVLTFGAGSRLTVL.

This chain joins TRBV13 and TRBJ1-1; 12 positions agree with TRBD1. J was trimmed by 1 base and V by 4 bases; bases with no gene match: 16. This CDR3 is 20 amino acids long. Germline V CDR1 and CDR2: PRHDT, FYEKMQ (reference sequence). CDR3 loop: CASSSRAGTGGGVRNTEAFF. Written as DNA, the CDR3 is TGTGCCAGCAGCTCCCGAGCCGGGACAGGGGGCGGGGTGCGGAACACTGAAGCTTTCTTT.

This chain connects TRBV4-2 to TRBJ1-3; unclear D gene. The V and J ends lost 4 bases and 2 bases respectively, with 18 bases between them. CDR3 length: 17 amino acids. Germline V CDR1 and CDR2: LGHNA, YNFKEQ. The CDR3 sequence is CASSREMGGSAGNTIYF. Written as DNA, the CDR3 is TGTGCCAGCAGCCGAGAAATGGGAGGGAGCGCTGGAAACACCATATATTTT.

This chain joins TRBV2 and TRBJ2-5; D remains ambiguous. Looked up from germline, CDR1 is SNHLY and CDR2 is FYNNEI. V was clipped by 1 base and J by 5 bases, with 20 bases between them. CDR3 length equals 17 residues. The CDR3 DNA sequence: TGTGCCAGCAGTGAAGGGGCCGAACTTGCTGGCCGGGAGACCCAGTACTTC. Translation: CASSEGAELAGRETQYF.

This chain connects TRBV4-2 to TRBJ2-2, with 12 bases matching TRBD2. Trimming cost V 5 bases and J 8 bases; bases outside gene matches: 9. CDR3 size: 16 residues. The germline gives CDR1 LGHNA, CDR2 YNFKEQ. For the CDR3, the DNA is TGTGCCAGCAGCTCCCGACTAGCGGGAGTGTCAGGGGAGCTGTTTTTT. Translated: CASSSRLAGVSGELFF.

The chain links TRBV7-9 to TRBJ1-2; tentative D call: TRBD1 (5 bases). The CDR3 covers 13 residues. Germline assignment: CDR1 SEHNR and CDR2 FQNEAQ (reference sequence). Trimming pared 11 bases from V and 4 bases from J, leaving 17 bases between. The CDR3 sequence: CAQPGGNFYGYTF. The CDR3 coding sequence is TGTGCCCAGCCGGGGGGTAACTTCTATGGCTACACCTTC.

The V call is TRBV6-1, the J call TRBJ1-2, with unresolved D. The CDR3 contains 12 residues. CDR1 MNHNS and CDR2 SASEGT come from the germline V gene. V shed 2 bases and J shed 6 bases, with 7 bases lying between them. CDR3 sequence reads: CASSEQINGYTF. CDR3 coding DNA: TGTGCCAGCAGTGAACAGATCAATGGCTACACCTTC.

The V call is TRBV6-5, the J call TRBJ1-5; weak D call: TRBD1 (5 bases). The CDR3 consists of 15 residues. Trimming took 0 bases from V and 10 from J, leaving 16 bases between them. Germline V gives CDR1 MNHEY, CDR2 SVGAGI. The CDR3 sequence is CASSYSLNVREPQHF. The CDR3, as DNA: TGTGCCAGCAGTTACTCACTAAACGTCAGGGAACCCCAGCATTTT.

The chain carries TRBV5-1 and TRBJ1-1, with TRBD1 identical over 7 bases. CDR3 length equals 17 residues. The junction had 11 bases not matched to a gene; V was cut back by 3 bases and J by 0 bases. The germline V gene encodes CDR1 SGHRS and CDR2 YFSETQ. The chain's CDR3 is CASSSQPSGTVNTEAFF. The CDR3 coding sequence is TGCGCCAGCAGCTCCCAACCCTCCGGGACAGTGAACACTGAAGCTTTCTTT.

The CDR3 reads CATKGEGKAFF. The DNA of the CDR3 is TGTGCCACCAAAGGAGAGGGAAAAGCTTTCTTT. The chain uses TRBV27 and TRBJ1-1; D is ambiguous. Trimming removed 10 bases from V and 9 bases from J, with 15 bases in between. Germline V CDR1 and CDR2: MNHEY, SMNVEV (reference sequence). This CDR3 is 11 amino acids long.

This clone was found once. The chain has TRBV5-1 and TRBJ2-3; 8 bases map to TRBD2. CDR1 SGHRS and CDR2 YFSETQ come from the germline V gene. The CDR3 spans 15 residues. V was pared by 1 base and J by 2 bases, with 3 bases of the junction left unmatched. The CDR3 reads CASSLQLAATDTQYF. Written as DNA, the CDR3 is TGCGCCAGCAGCTTGCAACTAGCGGCCACAGATACGCAGTATTTT.

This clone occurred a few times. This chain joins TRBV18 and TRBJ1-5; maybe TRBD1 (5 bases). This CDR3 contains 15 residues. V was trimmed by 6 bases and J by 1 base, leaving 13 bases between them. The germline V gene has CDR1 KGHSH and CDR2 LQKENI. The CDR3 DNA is TGTGCCAGCTCCCCCCAGGGTCGGAGCAATCAGCCCCAGCATTTT. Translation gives CASSPQGRSNQPQHF.

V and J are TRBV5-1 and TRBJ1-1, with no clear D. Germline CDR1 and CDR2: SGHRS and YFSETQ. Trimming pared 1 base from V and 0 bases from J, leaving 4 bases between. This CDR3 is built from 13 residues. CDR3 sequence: CASSLSLNTEAFF. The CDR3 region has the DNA TGCGCCAGCAGCTTGTCTCTGAACACTGAAGCTTTCTTT.